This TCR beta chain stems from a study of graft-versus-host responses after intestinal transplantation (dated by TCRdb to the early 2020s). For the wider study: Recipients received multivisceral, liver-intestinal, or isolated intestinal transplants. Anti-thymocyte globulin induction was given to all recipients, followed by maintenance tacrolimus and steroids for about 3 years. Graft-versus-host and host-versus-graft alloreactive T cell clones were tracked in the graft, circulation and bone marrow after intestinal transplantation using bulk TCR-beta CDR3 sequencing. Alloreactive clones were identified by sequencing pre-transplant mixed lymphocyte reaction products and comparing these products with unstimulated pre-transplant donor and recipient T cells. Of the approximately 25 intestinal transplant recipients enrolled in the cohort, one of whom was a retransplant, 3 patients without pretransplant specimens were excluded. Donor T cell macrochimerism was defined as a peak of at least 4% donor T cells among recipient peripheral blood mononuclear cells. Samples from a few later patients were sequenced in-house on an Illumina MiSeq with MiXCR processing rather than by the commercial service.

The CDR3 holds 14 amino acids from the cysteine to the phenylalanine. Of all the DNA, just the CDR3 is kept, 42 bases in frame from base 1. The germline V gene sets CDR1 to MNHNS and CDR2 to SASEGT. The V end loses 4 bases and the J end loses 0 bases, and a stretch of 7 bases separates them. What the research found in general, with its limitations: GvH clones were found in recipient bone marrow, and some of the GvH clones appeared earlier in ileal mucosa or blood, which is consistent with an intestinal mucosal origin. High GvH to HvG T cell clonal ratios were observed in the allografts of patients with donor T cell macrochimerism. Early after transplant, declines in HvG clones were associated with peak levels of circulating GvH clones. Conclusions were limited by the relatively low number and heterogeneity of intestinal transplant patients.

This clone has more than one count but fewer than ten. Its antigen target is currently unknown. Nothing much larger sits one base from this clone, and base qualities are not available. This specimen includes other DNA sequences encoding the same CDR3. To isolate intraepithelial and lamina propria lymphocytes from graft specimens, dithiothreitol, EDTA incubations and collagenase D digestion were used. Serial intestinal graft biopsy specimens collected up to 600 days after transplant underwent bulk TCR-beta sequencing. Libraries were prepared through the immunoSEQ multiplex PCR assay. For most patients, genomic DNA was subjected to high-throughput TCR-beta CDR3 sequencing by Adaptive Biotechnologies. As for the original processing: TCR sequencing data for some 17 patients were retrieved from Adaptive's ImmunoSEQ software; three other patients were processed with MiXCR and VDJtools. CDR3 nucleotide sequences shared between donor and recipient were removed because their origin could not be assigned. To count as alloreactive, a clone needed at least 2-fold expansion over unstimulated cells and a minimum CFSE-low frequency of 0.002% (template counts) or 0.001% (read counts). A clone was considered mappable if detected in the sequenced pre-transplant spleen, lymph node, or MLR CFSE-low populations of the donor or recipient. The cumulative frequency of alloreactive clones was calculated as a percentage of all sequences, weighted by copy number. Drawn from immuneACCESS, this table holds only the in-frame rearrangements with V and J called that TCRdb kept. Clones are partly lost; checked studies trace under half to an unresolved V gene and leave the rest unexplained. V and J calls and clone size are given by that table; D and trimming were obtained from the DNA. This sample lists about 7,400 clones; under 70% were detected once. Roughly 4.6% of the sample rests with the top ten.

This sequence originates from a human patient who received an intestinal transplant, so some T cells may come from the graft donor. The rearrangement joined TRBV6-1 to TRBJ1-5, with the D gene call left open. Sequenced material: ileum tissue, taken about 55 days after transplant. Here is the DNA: TGTGCCAGCAGTGTGGCAGGTAGCAATCAGCCCCAGCATTTT. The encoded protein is CASSVAGSNQPQHF.